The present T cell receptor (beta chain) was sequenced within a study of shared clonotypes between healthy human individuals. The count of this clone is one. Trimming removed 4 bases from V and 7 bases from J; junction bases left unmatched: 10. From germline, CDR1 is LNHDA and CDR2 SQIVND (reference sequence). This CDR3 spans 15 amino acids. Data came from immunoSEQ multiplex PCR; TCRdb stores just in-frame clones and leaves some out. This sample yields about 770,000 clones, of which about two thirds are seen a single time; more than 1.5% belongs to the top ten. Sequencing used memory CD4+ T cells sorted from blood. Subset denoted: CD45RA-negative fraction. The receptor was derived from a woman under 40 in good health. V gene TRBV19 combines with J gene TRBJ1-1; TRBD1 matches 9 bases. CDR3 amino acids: CASSNRGQGSIEAFF. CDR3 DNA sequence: TGTGCCAGTAGTAACCGGGGACAGGGATCAATTGAAGCTTTCTTT.